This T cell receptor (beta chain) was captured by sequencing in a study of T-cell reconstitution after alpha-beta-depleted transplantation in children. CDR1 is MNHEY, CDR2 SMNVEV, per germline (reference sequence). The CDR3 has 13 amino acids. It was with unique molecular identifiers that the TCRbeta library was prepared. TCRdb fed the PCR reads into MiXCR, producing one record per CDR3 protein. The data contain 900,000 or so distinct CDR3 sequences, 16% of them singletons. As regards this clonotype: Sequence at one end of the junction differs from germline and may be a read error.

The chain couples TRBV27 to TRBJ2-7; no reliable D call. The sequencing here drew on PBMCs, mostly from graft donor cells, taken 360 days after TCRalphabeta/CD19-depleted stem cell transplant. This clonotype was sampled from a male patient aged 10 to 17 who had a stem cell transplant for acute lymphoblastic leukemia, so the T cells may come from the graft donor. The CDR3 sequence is CASSLSGNPAWHF. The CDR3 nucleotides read TGTGCCAGCAGTTTATCTGGAAATCCAGCGTGGCACTTC.